The next 17 T cell receptor beta chains were all read from a single sample in a study of blood T cell repertoires in COVID-19. Sequenced by immunoSEQ multiplex PCR; TCRdb stores in-frame clones only, minus some. The table lists under 250,000 clones, 75% to 90% of them singletons. Sequenced input: peripheral blood. These receptors came from a man aged 30 to 45 with COVID-19, enrolled during active disease.

The chain recombines TRBV27 with TRBJ2-3; TRBD1 aligns across 9 bases. Germline loops: CDR1 MNHEY, CDR2 SMNVEV (reference sequence). V lost 10 bases, J lost 3 bases, and 17 bases stayed unmatched. The length of the CDR3 is 17 residues. CDR3 amino acids: CATIPDPGTGKTDTQYF. Written as DNA, the CDR3 is TGTGCCACCATACCCGACCCCGGGACAGGGAAGACAGATACGCAGTATTTT.

This chain uses TRBV2 with TRBJ1-2, with 10 bases lining up with TRBD1. This CDR3 contains 18 residues. V trimming: 8 bases; J trimming: 2 bases; junction bases outside the gene matches: 17. Per the germline V gene, CDR1 is SNHLY and CDR2 is FYNNEI. The CDR3 DNA follows: TGTGCCAGCGGAATGAGCAGACGACAGGGGGCTGAAAACTATGGCTACACCTTC. Its protein product is CASGMSRRQGAENYGYTF.

This clone was detected only a few times. The V and J genes are TRBV5-4 and TRBJ2-2, with 7 bases fitting TRBD2. The V and J ends lost 3 bases and 6 bases, in that order; junction bases with no gene match: 8. Germline loops: CDR1 SGHNT, CDR2 YYREEE (reference sequence). The CDR3 runs to 15 residues. CDR3 bases: TGTGCCAGCAGCTCTAGGGACTACACCTCCGGGGAGCTGTTTTTT. Its protein is CASSSRDYTSGELFF.

The chain couples TRBV10-3 to TRBJ1-3; D is undetermined. CDR3 size: 13 residues. Germline V gene lookup returns CDR1 ENHRY and CDR2 SYGVKD. Trimming cost V 6 bases and J 4 bases, with 10 bases left between them. In nucleotides, the CDR3 is TGTGCCATCAGCCCCCCTTCCGGAAACACCATATATTTT. Translation: CAISPPSGNTIYF.

This clone was counted only a few times. The genes are TRBV20-1 and TRBJ1-5, with D perhaps TRBD1 (5 bases). The germline V gene encodes CDR1 DFQATT and CDR2 SNEGSKA (reference sequence). V dropped 3 bases and J dropped 2 bases, with 17 bases sitting between them. CDR3 size: 16 residues. The CDR3, as DNA: TGCAGTGCTAGTCTCTTCCAGGGAATTGGCAATCAGCCCCAGCATTTT. Its translation is CSASLFQGIGNQPQHF.

About this clone: The junction and the germline gene differ at one end; a read error may be behind it. The chain has TRBV30 and TRBJ1-1; tentatively, D is TRBD1 (6 bases). Germline V gene data show CDR1 as GTSNPN and CDR2 as SVGIG (reference sequence). The CDR3 has 17 amino acids. The CDR3 loop reads CAWSVLPPWGQRGLRIF. The DNA of the CDR3 is TGTGCCTGGAGTGTACTTCCCCCCTGGGGGCAGCGGGGGCTGAGAATCTTT.

As for this clone: Other DNA sequences within the sample encode an identical CDR3. The rearrangement joins TRBV18 to TRBJ1-2; 9 positions agree with TRBD1. Germline-derived CDR1 and CDR2 are KGHSH and LQKENI. Trimming cost V 2 bases and J 6 bases; bases outside gene matches: 1. The CDR3 contains 13 residues. The CDR3 is CASSPRTGDGYTF. The DNA for the CDR3 is TGTGCCAGCTCACCAAGGACAGGGGATGGCTACACCTTC.

The rearrangement joins TRBV27 to TRBJ1-1; D gene ambiguous. This CDR3 is built from 14 residues. Germline CDR1 is MNHEY and CDR2 is SMNVEV (reference sequence). Trimming removed 0 bases from V and 0 bases from J, with 5 bases in between. The CDR3 coding sequence is TGTGCCAGCAGTTTATCCGGGTTGAACACTGAAGCTTTCTTT. It yields the protein CASSLSGLNTEAFF.

The chain is built from TRBV4-2 and TRBJ2-7, with D unclear. V gave up 0 bases and J gave up 2 bases, with 17 bases separating them. The length of the CDR3 is 17 residues. Germline V lookup: CDR1 LGHNA, CDR2 YNFKEQ. CDR3 sequence reads: CASSQESATSGTYEQYF. In DNA form, the CDR3 reads TGTGCCAGCAGCCAAGAGAGTGCGACAAGTGGAACCTACGAGCAGTACTTC.

V usage is TRBV4-2 and J usage is TRBJ1-2; D is uncertain. The germline V and J ends were trimmed by 0 bases and 1 base, with 12 bases remaining between them. The CDR3 contains 16 residues. Germline V gene sequence: CDR1 LGHNA, CDR2 YNFKEQ. The CDR3 spells CASSQDVADRNYGYTF. CDR3 in DNA: TGTGCCAGCAGCCAAGATGTCGCGGATCGTAACTATGGCTACACCTTC.

The chain employs TRBV5-4 and TRBJ2-5, with TRBD1 matching over 8 bases. The CDR3 has 15 residues. V was pared by 4 bases and J by 4 bases, with 9 bases of the junction left unmatched. From germline, CDR1 is SGHNT and CDR2 YYREEE (reference sequence). In nucleotides, the CDR3 is TGTGCCAGCAGCCTAGGACAGGGCACCTTAGAGACCCAGTACTTC. Residues: CASSLGQGTLETQYF.

The V call is TRBV7-2, the J call TRBJ2-3, with D perhaps matching TRBD1 (5 bases). The CDR3 covers 14 residues. V dropped 0 bases and J dropped 5 bases, with 9 bases sitting between them. From germline, CDR1 is SGHTA and CDR2 FQGNSA. The CDR3 protein is CASSLARQGDTQYF. The CDR3 coding sequence is TGTGCCAGCAGCTTAGCGCGCCAGGGAGATACGCAGTATTTT.

The chain employs TRBV28 and TRBJ1-5, with D tentatively TRBD1 (5 bases). Germline V gives CDR1 MDHEN, CDR2 SYDVKM. Trimming shortened V by 6 bases and J by 4 bases, and 13 bases separated the two germline ends. The CDR3 is 14 amino acids. DNA of the CDR3: TGTGCCAGCAGGCAGGGTCAGATAAATCAGCCCCAGCATTTT. Encoded protein: CASRQGQINQPQHF.

In its sample, this clone was seen once. The chain carries TRBV6-2 or TRBV6-3 and TRBJ1-1, with TRBD1 identical over 10 bases. This CDR3 has 19 residues. J gave up 1 base and V 6 bases, and 17 bases lay outside the gene matches. CDR1 and CDR2 (germline): MNHEY, SVGEGT. The CDR3 nucleotides read TGTGCCAGCAGCGACGAAAACTCCGGGACAGGGGCTTCGAACACTGAAGCTTTCTTT. This codes for CASSDENSGTGASNTEAFF.

This chain uses TRBV28 with TRBJ2-7; TRBD2 aligns across 13 bases. The CDR3 loop spans 15 amino acids. The trim removed 5 bases at V and 2 bases at J, leaving 3 bases unmatched. Germline loops: CDR1 MDHEN, CDR2 SYDVKM. The CDR3: CASSPGTSGAYEQYF. Written as DNA, the CDR3 is TGTGCCAGCAGTCCCGGGACTAGCGGGGCCTACGAGCAGTACTTC.

The sample holds one count of this clone. This chain connects TRBV27 to TRBJ1-1; D not certain. Trimming took off 0 bases at V and 5 bases at J, with 16 bases between the two ends. The germline V gene encodes CDR1 MNHEY and CDR2 SMNVEV (reference sequence). The length of the CDR3 is 16 residues. This chain's CDR3 is CASSLSRVGFLTEAFF. CDR3 in DNA: TGTGCCAGCAGTTTATCCCGGGTAGGCTTTCTAACTGAAGCTTTCTTT.

This chain links TRBV28 with TRBJ2-1, with TRBD2 matching 9 bases. CDR1 is MDHEN and CDR2 is SYDVKM in the germline V gene. This CDR3 is built from 15 residues. Trimming at V came to 5 bases and at J to 6 bases, leaving 8 bases not matched to a gene. CDR3 nucleotides: TGTGCCAGCAGTCTCACCGGGACTAGCCGCAATGAGCAGTTCTTC. Protein product: CASSLTGTSRNEQFF.